Reported below is one TCR delta chain. Only a few counts were recorded for this clone. Its antigen is still unknown. One base away there is no much larger clone; base qualities are not given. In Kampala, Uganda, pregnant women receiving prenatal care were recruited and their infants were enrolled, and documentation of maternal HIV status was required. Weekly visits were made to families, and infant clinical information, oral swabs and peripheral blood were collected beginning at 6 weeks of age and every 4 months thereafter. Blood was drawn into heparin tubes, and PBMC were isolated via Ficoll-Paque density gradient centrifugation and then cryopreserved. The library was generated by RT-PCR. To generate TCR cDNA, PBMC RNA underwent reverse transcription with SuperScript II using gamma-chain- and delta-chain-specific primers. Purification of cDNA was performed with AMPure XP beads, after which the cDNA was amplified and indexed with Illumina adapters by means of the Nextera XT Index Kit. Sequencing of the gammadelta TCR libraries was done on an Illumina MiSeq using a V2 300-cycle kit. Processing in the source paper ran as follows. Using MiXCR v2.1.12, CDR3 sequences were assembled, and reads were mapped onto D, J and V genes obtained from GenBank. Repertoire analyses of the CDR3 clonotypes were performed with VDJtools v1.2.1. TCRdb reprocessed the public data with the CATT caller; entries with the same nucleotide sequence were combined afterwards. For this entry, the V and J calls and clone size follow TCRdb and not the study's own pipeline. Present in this sample are 2,000 to 3,000 delta-chain clones, about two fifths of which were seen just once. Approximately 5% of the sample is held by the ten biggest clonotypes.

This entry comes from a study of delta chains in infants with herpesvirus infections listed by TCRdb under 2023. Regarding the study in general: The study prospectively followed a Ugandan infant birth cohort from birth to characterize gammadelta T cell responses to primary cytomegalovirus (CMV) infection. Using PBMC, gammadelta TCRs were sequenced for approximately 17 CMV-infected infants, one of whom was congenitally infected, and for several CMV-uninfected infants who had enough sample available. Infant blood samples were grouped into approximate age categories of 1.5, 4, 8 and 12 months. Belgian fetal and cord blood gammadelta TCR data that had been published previously were included solely for comparison and were not produced in this cohort. General conclusions and limits of the study: A small sample size and the lack of race- or environment-matched controls were noted by the authors, because CMV is acquired by nearly all Ugandans before adulthood. The public clonotype was found only at the first time point after infection and was absent in uninfected infants and in those infected after 120 days. The public clonotype might still be present below the detection limit in CMV-uninfected infants.

This clonotype originated in a human donor who was a Ugandan infant, either HIV-exposed or HIV-unexposed (not recorded which). Here the sequenced sample was peripheral blood, taken at time point 4 of longitudinal follow-up.

The CDR3 region reads CACDTLTGGSHPRKLIF. The DNA is TGTGCCTGTGACACCCTAACTGGGGGATCCCACCCACGAAAACTCATCTTT. This chain joins TRDV2 to TRDJ1; TRDD3 fits 10 bases in the junction. V is pruned by 0 bases and J by 8 bases, leaving 14 bases of the junction without a gene match. Sequences GEAIGNYY (CDR1) and EKD (CDR2) are obtained from the germline V gene. Counted from cysteine to phenylalanine, this CDR3 has 17 amino acids. The entry retains the CDR3 DNA only, 51 bases that are in frame from base 1.